This T cell receptor (beta chain) was observed in a study of blood T cell repertoires in COVID-19. At the level of the study: Sample material is recorded as cDNA or gDNA derived from T cells, B-cell-depleted T cells, or PBMCs.

Original data processing: Reference gene primer amplification yielded estimated nucleated cell counts. Clones were read by immunoSEQ multiplex PCR, and TCRdb kept only the in-frame ones, dropping some. Clone size and the V and J calls come from that table; the DNA yielded D and trimming. This table has approximately 280,000 clones, roughly 90% appearing once. This CDR3 spans 15 amino acids. Germline V CDR1 and CDR2: SGHTA, FQGNSA. Trimming removed 2 bases from V and 6 bases from J, with 14 bases in between. The receptor was isolated from a man aged 40-50 years with acute or convalescent COVID-19. Sequencing was done on a sample of peripheral blood. J is TRBJ2-1 and V is TRBV7-2; perhaps TRBD1 as D (5 bases). The CDR3 spells CASSLRGQQANEQFF. The CDR3 nucleotides read TGTGCCAGCAGCTTAAGGGGTCAACAGGCCAATGAGCAGTTCTTC.